This T cell receptor beta chain was identified during a study of blood T cell repertoires in COVID-19. As for the study in general: Spain, Italy and the United States supplied samples that represented acute and convalescent COVID-19.

Assay used: immunoSEQ multiplex PCR; TCRdb lists only in-frame clones, some missing. The sample has some 170,000 clones, roughly 89% seen once. The germline V gene has CDR1 MNHEY and CDR2 SVGAGI. Trimming took off 5 bases at V and 4 bases at J, with 17 bases between the two ends. This CDR3 comprises 15 residues. This clone was detected a few times. The rearrangement links TRBV6-5 to TRBJ1-1; possibly TRBD1 for D (5 bases). This TCR was sampled from a woman aged 55 to 70 who had recovered from COVID-19. The source material was peripheral blood. The CDR3 sequence is CASSIDGRVGTEAFF. CDR3 coding DNA: TGTGCCAGCAGTATTGATGGCAGGGTGGGCACTGAAGCTTTCTTT.